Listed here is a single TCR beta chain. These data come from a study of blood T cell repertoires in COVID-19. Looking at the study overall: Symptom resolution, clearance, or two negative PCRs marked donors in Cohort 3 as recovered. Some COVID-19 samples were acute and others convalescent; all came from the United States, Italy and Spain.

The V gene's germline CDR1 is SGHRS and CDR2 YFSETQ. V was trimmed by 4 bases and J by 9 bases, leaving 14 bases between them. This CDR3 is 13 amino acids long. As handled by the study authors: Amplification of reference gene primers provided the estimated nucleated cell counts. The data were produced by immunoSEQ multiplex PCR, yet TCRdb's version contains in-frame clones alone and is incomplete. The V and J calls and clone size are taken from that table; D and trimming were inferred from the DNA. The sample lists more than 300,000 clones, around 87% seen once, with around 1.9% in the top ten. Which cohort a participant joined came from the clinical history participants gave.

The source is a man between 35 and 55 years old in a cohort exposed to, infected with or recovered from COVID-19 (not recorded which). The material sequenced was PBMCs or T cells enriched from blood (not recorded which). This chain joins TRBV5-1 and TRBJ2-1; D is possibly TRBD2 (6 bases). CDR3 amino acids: CASSRLVGGEQFF. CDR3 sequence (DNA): TGCGCCAGCAGCCGACTAGTGGGGGGTGAGCAGTTCTTC.